The 11 T cell receptor beta chains presented below share a single source sample, sequenced in a study of blood T cell repertoires in COVID-19. Sequenced by immunoSEQ multiplex PCR; TCRdb stores in-frame clones only, minus some. The sample has approximately 100,000 clones, 88% seen once. The sequenced material came from peripheral blood. Source of these receptors: a woman aged 60-70 years with acute or convalescent COVID-19.

This clone was seen just once. This rearrangement joins TRBV5-8 to TRBJ2-5; tentatively, D is TRBD2 (6 bases). Germline V CDR1 and CDR2: SGHTS, YDEGEE. This CDR3 spans 14 amino acids. V was shortened by 4 bases and J by 5 bases, with 15 bases between the two germline ends. The CDR3 region has the DNA TGTGCCAGCAGCCGCGGGACCTTGGGGGAGACCCAGTACTTC. Translating gives CASSRGTLGETQYF.

The rearrangement joins TRBV30 to TRBJ2-4; TRBD1 matches 9 bases. The junction had 7 bases not matched to a gene; V was cut back by 4 bases and J by 6 bases. The CDR3 length is 14 residues. Germline V gene data show CDR1 as GTSNPN and CDR2 as SVGIG (reference sequence). The CDR3 sequence is CAWKPPGQGNIQYF. The DNA for the CDR3 is TGTGCCTGGAAACCCCCGGGACAGGGAAACATTCAGTACTTC.

This clone was recorded only once. This chain links TRBV12-3 or TRBV12-4 with TRBJ2-7, with TRBD1 matching over 8 bases. The CDR3 length is 13 residues. V shed 5 bases and J 3 bases; nucleotides not matched to a gene: 3. This CDR3 reads CASSQGQGYEQYF. The DNA of the CDR3 is TGTGCCAGCAGTCAAGGACAGGGCTACGAGCAGTACTTC.

The V gene is TRBV19, the J gene TRBJ1-3; TRBD1 matches at 9 bases. Trimming removed 4 bases from V and 0 bases from J; junction bases left unmatched: 4. The length of the CDR3 is 16 residues. Germline CDR1 and CDR2: LNHDA and SQIVND (reference sequence). CDR3 nucleotides: TGTGCCAGTAGTACCCGGGACAGGGCCTCTGGAAACACCATATATTTT. The encoded protein is CASSTRDRASGNTIYF.

The chain joins TRBV28 to TRBJ2-1; D is unclear. This CDR3 region has 15 residues. Trimming left V 6 bases short and J 1 base short, with 13 bases between. Germline lookup yields CDR1 MDHEN and CDR2 SYDVKM. CDR3 in DNA: TGTGCCAGCAGCCCTCCGAGCAAATCCTACAATGAGCAGTTCTTC. Encoded protein: CASSPPSKSYNEQFF.

The chain is built from TRBV27 and TRBJ1-1, with TRBD1 matching 12 bases. The germline V gene has CDR1 MNHEY and CDR2 SMNVEV (reference sequence). J lost 9 bases, V lost 5 bases, and 7 bases had no gene match. The CDR3 is 14 residues long. The CDR3 sequence: CASSGGQGAVKAFF. The CDR3 nucleotides read TGTGCCAGCAGTGGGGGACAGGGGGCAGTAAAAGCTTTCTTT.

The chain uses TRBV27 and TRBJ2-1; D possibly corresponds to TRBD1 (6 bases). With 4 bases removed from V and 7 bases from J, the gap between germline ends came to 17 bases. The CDR3 has 15 residues. CDR1 and CDR2 (germline): MNHEY, SMNVEV (reference sequence). CDR3 protein: CASSSVLYRDNEQFF. CDR3 DNA sequence: TGTGCCAGCAGTTCCGTCCTATACAGGGATAATGAGCAGTTCTTC.

The CDR3 sequence: CASSVSSGNQFF. CDR3 coding DNA: TGTGCCAGCAGCGTCTCTAGCGGGAATCAGTTCTTC. The J gene is TRBJ2-1, the V gene TRBV9; 9 bases map to TRBD2. V gave up 2 bases and J gave up 13 bases; unmatched junction bases: 4. Germline CDR1 is SGDLS and CDR2 is YYNGEE. CDR3 length equals 12 residues.

The V call is TRBV13, the J call TRBJ1-3; no clear D. Germline CDR1 and CDR2: PRHDT and FYEKMQ (reference sequence). The length of the CDR3 is 14 residues. V lost 3 bases to trimming and J lost 3 bases, with 9 bases between them. CDR3 sequence reads: CASSFLGVGNTIYF. CDR3 nucleotide sequence: TGTGCCAGCAGCTTTCTCGGTGTTGGAAACACCATATATTTT.

The chain joins TRBV28 to TRBJ2-1; no clear D. V was clipped by 4 bases and J by 5 bases, with 18 bases between them. Germline lookup yields CDR1 MDHEN and CDR2 SYDVKM. The length of the CDR3 is 16 residues. The CDR3 DNA reads as TGTGCCAGCAGTTCATCCGGGTCCCTAGTCGACAATGAGCAGTTCTTC. It translates to CASSSSGSLVDNEQFF.

The chain employs TRBV7-8 and TRBJ1-6; TRBD1 agrees at 8 bases. The CDR3 has 14 amino acids. Germline lookup yields CDR1 SGHVS and CDR2 FQNEAQ. V lost 3 bases and J lost 9; bases outside the gene matches: 4. CDR3 sequence reads: CASSFGQGGSPLHF. The CDR3 nucleotides read TGTGCCAGCAGCTTCGGACAGGGTGGTTCACCCCTCCACTTT. The whole variable domain, filled in from reference TRBV7-8 and TRBJ1-6, reads GAGVSQSPRYKVAKRGQDVALRCDPISGHVSLFWYQQALGQGPEFLTYFQNEAQLDKSGLPSDRFFAERPEGSVSTLKIQRTQQEDSAVYLCASSFGQGGSPLHFGNGTRLTVT.